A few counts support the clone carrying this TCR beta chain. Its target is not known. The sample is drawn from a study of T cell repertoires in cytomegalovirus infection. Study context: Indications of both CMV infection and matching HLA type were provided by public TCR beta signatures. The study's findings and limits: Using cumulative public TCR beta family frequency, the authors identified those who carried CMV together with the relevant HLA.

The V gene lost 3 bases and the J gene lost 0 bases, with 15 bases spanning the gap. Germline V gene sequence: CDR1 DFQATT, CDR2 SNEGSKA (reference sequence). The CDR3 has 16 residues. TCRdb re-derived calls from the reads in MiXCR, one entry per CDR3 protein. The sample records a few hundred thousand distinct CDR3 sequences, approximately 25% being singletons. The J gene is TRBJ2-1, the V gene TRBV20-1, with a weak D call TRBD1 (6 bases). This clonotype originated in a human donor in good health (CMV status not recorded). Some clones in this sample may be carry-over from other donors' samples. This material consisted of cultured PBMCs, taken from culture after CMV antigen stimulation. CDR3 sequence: CSASKTGTRSYNEQFF. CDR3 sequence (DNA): TGCAGTGCTAGTAAGACAGGCACCCGCTCCTACAATGAGCAGTTCTTC.